What follows are 26 T cell receptor beta chains derived from one specimen sequenced in a study of T cell responses to AZD1222 COVID-19 vaccine. Here immunoSEQ multiplex PCR was the method, and the copy in TCRdb shows in-frame clones only, minus some. The table shows roughly 120,000 clones, with 70% to 90% occurring only once. The sequences come from peripheral blood, collected on day 0 of AZD1222 vaccination. These receptors came from an adult in good health.

CDR3 sequence: CASMAVSNQPQHF. The CDR3, as DNA: TGTGCCAGCATGGCCGTTAGCAATCAGCCCCAGCATTTT. The rearrangement joins TRBV2 to TRBJ1-5; no clear D gene. The germline V and J ends were trimmed by 7 bases and 0 bases, with 7 bases remaining between them. Germline lookup yields CDR1 SNHLY and CDR2 FYNNEI. The CDR3 totals 13 residues. Full variable domain (outside the CDR3, taken from reference TRBV2 and TRBJ1-5): EPEVTQTPSHQVTQMGQEVILRCVPISNHLYFYWYRQILGQKVEFLVSFYNNEISEKSEIFDDQFSVERPDGSNFTLKIRSTKLEDSAMYFCASMAVSNQPQHFGDGTRLSIL.

This chain joins TRBV5-1 and TRBJ1-6; D call uncertain. CDR3 size: 14 residues. Looked up from germline, CDR1 is SGHRS and CDR2 is YFSETQ. With 4 bases removed from V and 7 bases from J, the gap between germline ends came to 12 bases. CDR3 bases: TGCGCCAGCAGCCTCTCCAGTTCCAATTCACCCCTCCACTTT. As protein: CASSLSSSNSPLHF.

The J gene is TRBJ2-3, the V gene TRBV3-1 (or the pseudogene TRBV3-2), with D possibly being TRBD1 (7 bases). The V end lost 6 bases, the J end lost 3 bases, and 16 bases lay between the germline ends. Germline V gene lookup returns CDR1 LGHDT and CDR2 YNNKEL (reference sequence). CDR3 length equals 15 residues. DNA of the CDR3: TGTGCCAGCAGACCCGGACAGGCGGGGACAGATACGCAGTATTTT. This encodes CASRPGQAGTDTQYF.

The CDR3 nucleotides are TGTGCCAGCTCACCAGACAGATTCATGAACACTGAAGCTTTCTTT. Translated, it gives CASSPDRFMNTEAFF. V and J are TRBV18 and TRBJ1-1; tentative D call: TRBD1 (5 bases). Trimming shortened V by 2 bases and J by 0 bases, and 10 bases separated the two germline ends. The CDR3 runs 15 residues. The germline CDR1 and CDR2 sequences are KGHSH and LQKENI.

This chain joins TRBV6-5 and TRBJ1-6, with D tentatively TRBD1 (5 bases). This CDR3 has 15 residues. Germline V lookup: CDR1 MNHEY, CDR2 SVGAGI. Trimming took 10 bases from V and 3 from J, leaving 16 bases between them. As DNA, the CDR3 is TGTGCCACCTGCAGGGAGGCCGACTATAATTCACCCCTCCACTTT. It encodes CATCREADYNSPLHF.

This chain links TRBV19 with TRBJ1-5, with D tentatively TRBD1 (6 bases). Per germline, CDR1 LNHDA and CDR2 SQIVND (reference sequence). The CDR3 spans 12 residues. The V end lost 3 bases, the J end lost 10 bases, and 10 bases lay between the germline ends. CDR3 protein: CASSIYREPQHF. The CDR3 DNA reads as TGTGCCAGTAGTATCTACAGGGAACCCCAGCATTTT.

This clone was counted a single time. This chain joins TRBV7-9 and TRBJ2-6; the D is unclear. V lost 5 bases and J 0 bases, leaving 11 bases between the germline ends. The CDR3 totals 16 residues. Per germline, CDR1 SEHNR and CDR2 FQNEAQ (reference sequence). DNA of the CDR3: TGTGCCAGCAGCGGCGACCGAACCTCTGGGGCCAACGTCCTGACTTTC. Translation: CASSGDRTSGANVLTF.

The gene calls are TRBV6-2 or TRBV6-3 and TRBJ2-3; 7 bases match TRBD1. Germline V lookup: CDR1 MNHEY, CDR2 SVGEGT. V was pared by 1 base and J by 2 bases, with 3 bases of the junction left unmatched. The CDR3 totals 15 residues. CDR3 region: CASSYLDRPTDTQYF. DNA of the CDR3: TGTGCCAGCAGTTACTTGGACAGGCCCACAGATACGCAGTATTTT.

The chain combines TRBV27 with TRBJ2-5; D call uncertain. Germline CDR1 is MNHEY and CDR2 is SMNVEV (reference sequence). The CDR3 contains 14 residues. V lost 6 bases, J lost 4 bases, and 15 bases lay in between. CDR3 residues: CASSTTGRGETQYF. The CDR3 bases are TGTGCCAGCAGCACGACCGGGCGAGGAGAGACCCAGTACTTC.

The gene calls are TRBV7-9 and TRBJ1-5; D unclear. Germline CDR1 and CDR2: SEHNR and FQNEAQ (reference sequence). This CDR3 is built from 14 residues. Trimming pared 3 bases from V and 0 bases from J, leaving 6 bases between. The CDR3 sequence: CASSFSLSNQPQHF. The CDR3 nucleotides read TGTGCCAGCAGCTTTTCACTTAGCAATCAGCCCCAGCATTTT.

This clone appeared a few times. This chain's CDR3 is CASSQGSRQSAYGYTF. The CDR3 DNA follows: TGTGCCAGCAGCCAAGGCTCGAGACAGAGTGCCTATGGCTACACCTTC. The chain carries TRBV3-1 (or the pseudogene TRBV3-2) and TRBJ1-2, with D possibly matching TRBD1 (5 bases). The V end was cut by 1 base, the J end by 4 bases, with 16 bases between. Germline V lookup: CDR1 LGHDT, CDR2 YNNKEL (reference sequence). The CDR3 has 16 residues.

This clone was counted between two and nine times. V is TRBV19 and J is TRBJ1-2; 9 bases agree with TRBD1. From germline, CDR1 is LNHDA and CDR2 SQIVND (reference sequence). The CDR3 covers 17 residues. Trimming cost V 5 bases and J 4 bases; bases outside gene matches: 14. The CDR3 loop is CASSSTGTGYWVYGYTF. CDR3 bases: TGTGCCAGTAGTTCGACCGGGACAGGGTATTGGGTCTATGGCTACACCTTC.

The table lists this clone with a few counts. The chain uses TRBV6-1 and TRBJ1-5; no reliable D call. Germline V gene lookup returns CDR1 MNHNS and CDR2 SASEGT. The V gene lost 2 bases and the J gene lost 0 bases, with 8 bases spanning the gap. The CDR3 sequence is 15 residues long. CDR3 sequence: CASSELGYSNQPQHF. DNA for the CDR3: TGTGCCAGCAGTGAATTAGGGTATAGCAATCAGCCCCAGCATTTT.

This chain connects TRBV5-1 to TRBJ1-1; 7 nucleotides agree with TRBD1. V lost 1 base and J lost 5; bases outside the gene matches: 8. Germline V CDR1 and CDR2: SGHRS, YFSETQ. This CDR3 spans 15 amino acids. CDR3 protein: CASSLFQGGGTEAFF. In DNA form, the CDR3 reads TGCGCCAGCAGCTTGTTTCAGGGGGGAGGGACTGAAGCTTTCTTT.

The rearrangement joins TRBV3-1 (or the pseudogene TRBV3-2) to TRBJ1-5; D uncertain. CDR1 and CDR2 from the germline V gene are LGHDT and YNNKEL (reference sequence). This CDR3 comprises 13 residues. The V gene lost 0 bases and the J gene lost 6 bases, with 6 bases spanning the gap. CDR3 nucleotides: TGTGCCAGCAGCCAAGACCTATTTCAGCCCCAGCATTTT. This codes for CASSQDLFQPQHF.

The chain employs TRBV3-1 (or the pseudogene TRBV3-2) and TRBJ1-1, with D possibly TRBD1 on 6 matching bases. The length of the CDR3 is 14 residues. V lost 5 bases and J 1 base, leaving 11 bases between the germline ends. The germline V gene encodes CDR1 LGHDT and CDR2 YNNKEL (reference sequence). CDR3 sequence reads: CASSGPGQNTEAFF. The CDR3 nucleotides are TGTGCCAGCAGCGGACCGGGACAGAACACTGAAGCTTTCTTT.

This CDR3 reads CASSLRDRDGTEAFF. The CDR3 DNA is TGTGCCAGCAGCCTCCGGGATCGGGATGGCACTGAAGCTTTCTTT. This sequence joins TRBV4-2 and TRBJ1-1, with D hard to call. Trimming removed 4 bases from V and 4 bases from J, with 16 bases in between. This CDR3 is built from 15 residues. Germline CDR1 and CDR2: LGHNA and YNFKEQ.

This clone was recorded once. This chain connects TRBV5-6 to TRBJ1-2; 9 bases map to TRBD1. Germline-derived CDR1 and CDR2 are SGHDT and YYEEEE. V dropped 7 bases and J dropped 8; count of bases not matched to a gene: 9. There are 13 residues in the CDR3. The CDR3 nucleotides are TGTGCCAGCTTAGACAGGGGGAAAGGAGGCTACACCTTC. This sequence encodes CASLDRGKGGYTF.

This clone has a single count. This chain's CDR3 is CASSEAPGNYGYTF. CDR3 coding DNA: TGTGCCAGCAGTGAAGCGCCCGGTAACTATGGCTACACCTTC. The chain employs TRBV6-1 and TRBJ1-2; D is unclear. Trimming shortened V by 0 bases and J by 1 base, and 6 bases separated the two germline ends. Germline CDR1 is MNHNS and CDR2 is SASEGT. The CDR3 runs to 14 residues.

This chain connects TRBV2 to TRBJ2-5, with TRBD2 matching over 9 bases. This CDR3 has 16 amino acids. With V trimmed by 6 bases and J by 1 base, 9 bases remained unmatched. Looked up from germline, CDR1 is SNHLY and CDR2 is FYNNEI. CDR3 in amino acids: CASSRTGTSFQETQYF. The CDR3 DNA follows: TGTGCCAGCAGCCGCACCGGGACTAGCTTCCAAGAGACCCAGTACTTC.

The rearrangement links TRBV7-9 to TRBJ1-2; D remains ambiguous. Trimming pared 0 bases from V and 8 bases from J, leaving 13 bases between. CDR1 is SEHNR, CDR2 FQNEAQ, per germline (reference sequence). The CDR3 loop spans 14 amino acids. CDR3 DNA: TGTGCCAGCAGCTTAGCGCAGGCCGATAGGGGCTACACCTTC. Its translation: CASSLAQADRGYTF.

V is TRBV24-1 and J is TRBJ2-3; no reliable D call. The CDR3 extends over 13 amino acids. V dropped 4 bases and J dropped 6 bases, with 10 bases sitting between them. CDR1 and CDR2 from the germline V gene are KGHDR and SFDVKD. The CDR3 reads CATSDSLPDTQYF. DNA for the CDR3: TGTGCCACCAGTGACTCGCTCCCGGATACGCAGTATTTT.

This chain joins TRBV18 and TRBJ2-3; 9 positions match TRBD1. This CDR3 spans 13 amino acids. Germline-derived CDR1 and CDR2 are KGHSH and LQKENI. Unmatched junction bases numbered 6, after V lost 10 bases and J lost 4 bases. The CDR3 nucleotides read TGTGCCACCCAAACAGGGGGCGCAGATACGCAGTATTTT. Translating it yields CATQTGGADTQYF.

In DNA form, the CDR3 reads TGTGCCAGCAGTTACTCATATTCTCCAGGGGCCTACGAGCAGTACTTC. Amino acids: CASSYSYSPGAYEQYF. This sequence joins TRBV6-5 and TRBJ2-7, with D possibly matching TRBD1 (6 bases). CDR1 and CDR2 (germline): MNHEY, SVGAGI. The CDR3 contains 16 residues. The V gene lost 0 bases and the J gene lost 2 bases, with 14 bases spanning the gap.

This chain connects TRBV6-5 to TRBJ1-2; D uncertain. The V end was cut by 6 bases, the J end by 2 bases, with 7 bases between. This CDR3 is 12 amino acids long. Germline CDR1 reads MNHEY; CDR2 reads SVGAGI. CDR3 in amino acids: CASRETNYGYTF. The CDR3 nucleotides are TGTGCCAGCAGAGAGACAAACTATGGCTACACCTTC.

The chain links TRBV11-2 to TRBJ1-2; D unclear. The CDR3 is 15 amino acids. Trimming stripped 2 bases from V and 3 bases from J, with 13 bases between. CDR1 and CDR2 from the germline V gene are SGHAT and FQNNGV. The CDR3 region is CASSLMLGLDYGYTF. The CDR3 DNA sequence: TGTGCCAGCAGCTTAATGTTAGGACTGGACTATGGCTACACCTTC.